Only one count was recorded for the clone carrying this T cell receptor (beta chain). Trimming took off 2 bases at V and 6 bases at J, with 15 bases between the two ends. Germline V gives CDR1 LGHDT, CDR2 YNNKEL (reference sequence). The CDR3 consists of 15 residues. This specimen belongs to a study of blood T cell repertoires in COVID-19. Overall study context: Acute and convalescent COVID-19 samples came from the United States, Italy and Spain. PBMCs, B-cell-depleted T cells, or T cells provided the cDNA or gDNA that made up the material.

In the original analysis: Amplified reference gene primers provided the basis for estimating nucleated cell counts. The repertoire was sequenced with immunoSEQ multiplex PCR; TCRdb's copy has only in-frame clones and lacks some. That table is the source of V, J and clone size, and D and trimming were worked out from the DNA. The sample lists 95,000 to 150,000 clones, 87% occurring once. Sequenced sample: peripheral blood. This chain uses TRBV3-1 (or the pseudogene TRBV3-2) with TRBJ2-3; maybe TRBD2 (7 bases). The TCR comes from a woman between 65 and 79 years old with acute or convalescent COVID-19. The CDR3 region is CASSQYWGGGDTQYF. CDR3 nucleotides: TGTGCCAGCAGCCAATATTGGGGGGGCGGGGATACGCAGTATTTT.